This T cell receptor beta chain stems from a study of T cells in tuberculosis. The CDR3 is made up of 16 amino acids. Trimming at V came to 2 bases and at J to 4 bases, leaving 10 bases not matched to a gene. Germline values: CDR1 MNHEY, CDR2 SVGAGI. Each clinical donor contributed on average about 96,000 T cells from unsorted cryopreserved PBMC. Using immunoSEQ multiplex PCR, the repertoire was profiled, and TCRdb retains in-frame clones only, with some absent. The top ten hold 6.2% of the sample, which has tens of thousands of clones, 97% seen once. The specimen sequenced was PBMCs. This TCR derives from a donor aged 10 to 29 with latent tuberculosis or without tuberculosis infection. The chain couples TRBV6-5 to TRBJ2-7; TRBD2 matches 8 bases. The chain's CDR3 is CASSYVSGAEEYEQYF. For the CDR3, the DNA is TGTGCCAGCAGTTACGTTAGCGGGGCGGAGGAGTACGAGCAGTACTTC.